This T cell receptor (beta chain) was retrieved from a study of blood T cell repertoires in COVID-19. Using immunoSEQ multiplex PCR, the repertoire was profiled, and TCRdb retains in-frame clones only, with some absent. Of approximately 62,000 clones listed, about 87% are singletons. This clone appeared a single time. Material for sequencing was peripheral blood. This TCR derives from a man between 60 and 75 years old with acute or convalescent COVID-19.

This CDR3 reads CASSQWGTGTSGTGDWYEQYF. For the CDR3, the DNA is TGTGCCAGCAGCCAATGGGGAACCGGGACTAGCGGGACTGGGGATTGGTACGAGCAGTACTTC. The rearrangement links TRBV14 to TRBJ2-7; 13 bases match TRBD2. Per the germline V gene, CDR1 is SGHDN and CDR2 is FVKESK. This CDR3 has 21 amino acids. With V trimmed by 2 bases and J by 4 bases, 20 bases remained unmatched. Looking up the rest from reference TRBV14 and TRBJ2-7 gives the full variable domain: EAGVTQFPSHSVIEKGQTVTLRCDPISGHDNLYWYRRVMGKEIKFLLHFVKESKQDESGMPNNRFLAERTGGTYSTLKVQPAELEDSGVYFCASSQWGTGTSGTGDWYEQYFGPGTRLTVT.